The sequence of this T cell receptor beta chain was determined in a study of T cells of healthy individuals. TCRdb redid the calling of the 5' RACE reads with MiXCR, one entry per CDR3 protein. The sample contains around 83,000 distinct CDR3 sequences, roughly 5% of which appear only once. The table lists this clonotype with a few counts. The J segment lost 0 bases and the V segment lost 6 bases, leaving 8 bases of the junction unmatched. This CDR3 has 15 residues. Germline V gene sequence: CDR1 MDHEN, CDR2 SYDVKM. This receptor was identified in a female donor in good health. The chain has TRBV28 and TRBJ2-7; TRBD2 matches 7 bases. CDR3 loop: CASSPELATSYEQYF. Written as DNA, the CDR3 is TGTGCCAGCAGCCCCGAACTAGCGACCTCCTACGAGCAGTACTTC.